This T cell receptor (beta chain) appears in the sequencing data of a study of T-cell reconstitution after alpha-beta-depleted transplantation in children (dated by TCRdb to the mid-2010s). A note on the overall study: T-cell immune reconstitution after TCRalphabeta/CD19-depleted allogeneic hematopoietic cell transplantation in children was quantitatively tracked in the study by means of TCR repertoire profiling. Overall study outcomes, separate from this receptor: Over the following months the frequencies of hyperexpanded clones went down, and after one year T-cell counts and TCRbeta diversity were mostly credited to newly produced T cells. The apparently early alphabetaT-cell count recovery about two months after transplant was reportedly dependent on only several hundred rapidly expanded clones derived from non-depleted graft cells. The high TCRbeta diversity at day 60 in some patients was ascribed to recipient T cells and intrathymic progenitors that had survived conditioning.

What this sample's time point label stands for: day 60 (about 2 months) after transplantation. Sample treatment or condition, as interpreted from the label and publication: allogeneic hematopoietic cell transplantation with graft depleted of TCRalphabeta T cells and CD19 B cells. The transplant recipients were children given TCRalphabeta/CD19-depleted allogeneic hematopoietic cell grafts. The CDR3 numbers 13 residues from cysteine through phenylalanine. This entry keeps only the CDR3 DNA: 39 bases, framed from base 1. The junction shows trimming of 1 base on V and 0 bases on J, plus 3 bases between the germline ends. The germline V gene gives CDR1 as SGHAT and CDR2 as FQNNGV. This clonotype was seen a handful of times. The antigen it recognizes is unknown. No base quality values were provided; no much bigger clone lies one nucleotide off. The library was produced with PCR. Sequencing was performed on an Illumina HiSeq 2500. TCR library preparation used molecular barcoding, with unique molecular identifiers applied to normalize quantification of the TCRbeta repertoire. TCRdb applied fastp at Q25 and MiXCR to the public reads, then kept only in-frame beta chains. All rows with the same CDR3 protein become a single entry with the most common DNA and genes. Recorded for this sample are under 20,000 distinct CDR3 sequences; roughly 13% of them occurred a single time. Jointly, the top ten make up over 30% of the sample.

The chain couples TRBV11-2 to TRBJ2-5, with no D gene named confidently. Specimen: PBMCs, mostly from graft donor cells, collected 60 days after TCRalphabeta/CD19-depleted stem cell transplant. This sequence originates from a female patient aged 2 to 10 who had a stem cell transplant for congenital amegakaryocytic thrombocytopenia, so the T cells may come from the graft donor. The CDR3 has the sequence CASSLAHQETQYF. Read as DNA, the sequence is TGTGCCAGCAGCTTAGCCCACCAAGAGACCCAGTACTTC.